Sequencing of this T cell receptor (beta chain) was carried out in a study of T-cell memory formation after mild COVID-19. Study-wide context: Largely donor-specific TCR clusters were found.

For this clonotype: Its antigen is still unknown.

With 0 bases clipped from V and 0 bases from J, the junction kept 6 bases outside the gene matches. Looked up from germline, CDR1 is SGHVS and CDR2 is FNYEAQ. This CDR3 spans 17 amino acids. Overall study results and limits: Day 15 to 85 contracting clones showed balanced CD4/CD8; later expanders leaned CD4+.

5'RACE with constant-segment primers built TCRalpha and TCRbeta cDNA libraries with UMIs. TCRdb used MiXCR to reprocess the 5' RACE reads, holding one entry per CDR3 protein. Of approximately 490,000 distinct CDR3 sequences in the sample, around 21% were seen once. The sequence derives from an adult woman who had mild COVID-19 (a few samples of this study predate the infection). Cell type and time point are not known. Sequencing was done on a sample of PBMCs or a T cell subset sorted from them (not recorded which). The V gene is TRBV7-6, the J gene TRBJ2-3; TRBD2 matches at 7 bases. DNA of the CDR3: TGTGCCAGCAGCTTAGCGCCTAGCGGAGGTAGCACAGATACGCAGTATTTT. As protein: CASSLAPSGGSTDTQYF.